Below, 9 T cell receptor beta chains from the same sample are listed, as sequenced in a study of blood T cell repertoires in COVID-19. Libraries were prepared by immunoSEQ multiplex PCR; TCRdb keeps only in-frame clonotypes and omits some of them. The table has some 310,000 clones, 85% to 90% seen once; the top ten hold under 1.1%. The specimen sequenced was peripheral blood. Receptor source: a woman in her 40s with COVID-19, enrolled during active disease.

The count of this clone is one. This chain connects TRBV5-4 to TRBJ1-6; no reliable D call. Trimming pared 0 bases from V and 9 bases from J, leaving 13 bases between. The CDR3 loop spans 15 amino acids. Germline V CDR1 and CDR2: SGHNT, YYREEE (reference sequence). The CDR3 region is CASSLGSTRGSPLHF. In nucleotides, the CDR3 is TGTGCCAGCAGCTTGGGGAGCACCCGGGGTTCACCCCTCCACTTT. Together with reference TRBV5-4 and TRBJ1-6, the CDR3 gives the full variable domain: ETGVTQSPTHLIKTRGQQVTLRCSSQSGHNTVSWYQQALGQGPQFIFQYYREEENGRGNFPPRFSGLQFPNYSSELNVNALELDDSALYLCASSLGSTRGSPLHFGNGTRLTVT.

CDR3 region: CASSLTAGGNYGYTF. The CDR3 DNA reads as TGTGCCAGCAGCTTAACGGCAGGGGGAAACTATGGCTACACCTTC. This chain joins TRBV7-2 and TRBJ1-2, with 7 bases identical to TRBD1. The germline V gene encodes CDR1 SGHTA and CDR2 FQGNSA. The CDR3 spans 15 residues. J was trimmed by 2 bases and V by 2 bases; bases with no gene match: 5.

V and J are TRBV6-2 or TRBV6-3 and TRBJ1-6; D gene unclear. Per germline, CDR1 MNHEY and CDR2 SVGEGT. There are 17 residues in the CDR3. Trimming shortened V by 6 bases and J by 1 base, and 16 bases separated the two germline ends. The CDR3 loop is CASSSPLGASYNSPLHF. The CDR3 DNA reads TGTGCCAGCAGCTCCCCACTGGGCGCATCCTATAATTCACCCCTCCACTTT.

There are a few counts of this clone. V gene TRBV28 combines with J gene TRBJ1-6; 7 nucleotides line up with TRBD1. Germline V CDR1 and CDR2: MDHEN, SYDVKM. This CDR3 is 15 amino acids long. Unmatched junction bases numbered 11, after V lost 5 bases and J lost 10 bases. CDR3 nucleotide sequence: TGTGCCAGCAGTGTTCTGGACAGGTCCGGATCACCCCTCCACTTT. It is translated as CASSVLDRSGSPLHF.

This chain joins TRBV7-2 and TRBJ2-7; 10 bases are a match to TRBD2. Unmatched junction bases numbered 9, after V lost 4 bases and J lost 3 bases. From germline, CDR1 is SGHTA and CDR2 FQGNSA. The length of the CDR3 is 16 residues. The CDR3 nucleotides are TGTGCCAGCAGCTCTTCCGGGACTAGCGCTTTCTACGAGCAGTACTTC. Its protein product is CASSSSGTSAFYEQYF.

A few counts support this clone. The rearrangement uses TRBV2 and TRBJ1-6; D is possibly TRBD1 (5 bases). The CDR3 consists of 14 residues. Germline CDR1 SNHLY, CDR2 FYNNEI. V gave up 6 bases and J gave up 6 bases, with 12 bases separating them. The CDR3 protein is CASRTLTANSPLHF. CDR3 nucleotides: TGTGCCAGCAGAACCCTGACAGCTAATTCACCCCTCCACTTT.

The rearrangement joins TRBV13 to TRBJ2-2, with 12 bases that match TRBD2. V gave up 8 bases and J gave up 3 bases; unmatched junction bases: 10. The V gene's germline CDR1 is PRHDT and CDR2 FYEKMQ (reference sequence). This CDR3 is built from 17 residues. This CDR3 is CASGLAGKWDHTGELFF. The CDR3 nucleotides read TGTGCCAGCGGACTAGCGGGAAAATGGGACCACACCGGGGAGCTGTTTTTT.

This chain connects TRBV6-5 to TRBJ1-1, with D maybe TRBD1 (6 bases). The CDR3 is 16 residues long. With 2 bases removed from V and 3 bases from J, the gap between germline ends came to 16 bases. CDR1 and CDR2 (germline): MNHEY, SVGAGI. The CDR3 bases are TGTGCCAGCAGTTACGATCGGGCAAAGGGGGACACTGAAGCTTTCTTT. Its protein product is CASSYDRAKGDTEAFF.

This chain links TRBV7-3 with TRBJ2-3; the D is unclear. Germline values: CDR1 SGHTA, CDR2 FQGTGA. The CDR3 length is 12 residues. Trimming took off 6 bases at V and 8 bases at J, with 12 bases between the two ends. The CDR3 coding sequence is TGTGCCAGCAGTCAACAAACGGGTACGCAGTATTTT. It specifies CASSQQTGTQYF.